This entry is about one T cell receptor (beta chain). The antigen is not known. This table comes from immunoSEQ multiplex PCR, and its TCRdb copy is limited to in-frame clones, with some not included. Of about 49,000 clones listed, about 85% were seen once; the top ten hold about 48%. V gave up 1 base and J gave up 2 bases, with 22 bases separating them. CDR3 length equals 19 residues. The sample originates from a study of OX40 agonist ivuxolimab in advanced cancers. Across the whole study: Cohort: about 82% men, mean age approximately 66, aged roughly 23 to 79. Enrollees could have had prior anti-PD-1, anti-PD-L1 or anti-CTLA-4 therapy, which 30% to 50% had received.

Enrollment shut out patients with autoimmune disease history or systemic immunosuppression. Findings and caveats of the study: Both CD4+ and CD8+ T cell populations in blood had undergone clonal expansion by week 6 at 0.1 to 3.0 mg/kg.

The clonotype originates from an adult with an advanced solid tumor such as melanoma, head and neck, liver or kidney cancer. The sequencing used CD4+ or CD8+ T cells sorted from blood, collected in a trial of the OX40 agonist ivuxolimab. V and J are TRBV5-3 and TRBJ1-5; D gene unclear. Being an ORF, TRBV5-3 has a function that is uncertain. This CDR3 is CARSLRIIKGPRGNQPQHF. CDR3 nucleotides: TGTGCCAGAAGCTTGCGTATAATAAAAGGGCCACGGGGCAATCAGCCCCAGCATTTT.